The clone carrying this T cell receptor (beta chain) was counted between two and nine times. Its target is unknown. The sample belongs to a study of beta chain features in type 1 diabetes. All of the isolated RNA was reverse transcribed, so expressed TCRB transcripts were sequenced. The data were produced by immunoSEQ multiplex PCR, yet TCRdb's version contains in-frame clones alone and is incomplete. The data show 100,000 to 150,000 clones, 9% seen once. Overall study results and limits: All four CD4+ subsets of Type 1 diabetes patients contained TCRB CDR3s that were moderately but significantly shorter. More deletions and fewer insertions at VDJ junctions were found in patients with type 1 diabetes.

V was cut by 3 bases and J by 6 bases, with 12 bases left in between. The CDR3 is 13 residues long. Germline-derived CDR1 and CDR2 are SEHNR and FQNEAQ (reference sequence). Sequencing used central memory CD4+ T cells from blood. The clonotype comes from a man aged 30-40 years with type 1 diabetes. The V gene is TRBV7-9, the J gene TRBJ2-7, with a possible D match to TRBD1 (5 bases). DNA of the CDR3: TGTGCCAGCAGCTTTACAAGCCAGGGCGAGCAGTACTTC. Its protein is CASSFTSQGEQYF. The full variable domain, its missing parts supplied by reference TRBV7-9 and TRBJ2-7, is DTGVSQNPRHKITKRGQNVTFRCDPISEHNRLYWYRQTLGQGPEFLTYFQNEAQLEKSRLLSDRFSAERPKGSFSTLEIQRTEQGDSAMYLCASSFTSQGEQYFGPGTRLTVT.